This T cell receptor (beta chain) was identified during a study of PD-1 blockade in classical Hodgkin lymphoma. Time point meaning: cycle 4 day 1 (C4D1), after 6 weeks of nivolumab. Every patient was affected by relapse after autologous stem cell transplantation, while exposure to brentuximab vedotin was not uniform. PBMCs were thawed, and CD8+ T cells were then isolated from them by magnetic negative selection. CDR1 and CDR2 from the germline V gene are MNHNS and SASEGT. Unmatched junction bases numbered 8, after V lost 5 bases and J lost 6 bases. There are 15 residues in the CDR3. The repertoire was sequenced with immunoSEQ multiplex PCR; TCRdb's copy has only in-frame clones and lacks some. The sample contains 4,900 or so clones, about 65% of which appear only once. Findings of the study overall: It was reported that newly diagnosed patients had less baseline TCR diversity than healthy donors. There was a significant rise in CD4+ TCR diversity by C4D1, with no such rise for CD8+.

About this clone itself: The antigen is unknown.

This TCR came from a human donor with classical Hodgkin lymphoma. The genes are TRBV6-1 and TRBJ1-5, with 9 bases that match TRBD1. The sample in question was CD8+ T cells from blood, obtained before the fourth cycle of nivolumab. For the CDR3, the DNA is TGTGCCAGCAGTCTGGGACAGGGACGTTTTCAGCCCCAGCATTTT. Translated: CASSLGQGRFQPQHF.